This T cell receptor beta chain comes out of a study of beta chain features in type 1 diabetes. Across the study: Cell yields, gender and age were comparable in patients and healthy donors. The examined sorted cells totaled about 110 million across samples. Study-level results: In type 1 diabetes patients, VDJ junctions had fewer insertions; deletions at these junctions were more frequent. The study found moderately but significantly shorter TCRB CDR3s in all four CD4+ subsets of Type 1 diabetes patients.

The study reverse transcribed the entire isolated RNA, so it sequenced expressed TCRB transcripts. The protocol was immunoSEQ multiplex PCR, while the TCRdb copy is restricted to in-frame clones and leaves out a portion. The sample comprises hundreds of thousands of clones, 13% of which are singletons, and 0.022% rests with the top ten. Each donor gave one heparinised blood draw averaging around 120 mL. In the case of this clone: What it binds is unknown.

Specimen: naive CD4+ T cells from blood. The TCR was taken from a man between 18 and 29 years old with type 1 diabetes.

The CDR3 DNA follows: TGTGCCATCACACAAGAGTTGGGGTTGGGCACTGAAGCTTTCTTT. Translation: CAITQELGLGTEAFF. This chain joins TRBV10-3 and TRBJ1-1; D is uncertain. The CDR3 is 15 amino acids. V lost 7 bases, J lost 4 bases, and 19 bases lay in between. Germline CDR1 is ENHRY and CDR2 is SYGVKD.